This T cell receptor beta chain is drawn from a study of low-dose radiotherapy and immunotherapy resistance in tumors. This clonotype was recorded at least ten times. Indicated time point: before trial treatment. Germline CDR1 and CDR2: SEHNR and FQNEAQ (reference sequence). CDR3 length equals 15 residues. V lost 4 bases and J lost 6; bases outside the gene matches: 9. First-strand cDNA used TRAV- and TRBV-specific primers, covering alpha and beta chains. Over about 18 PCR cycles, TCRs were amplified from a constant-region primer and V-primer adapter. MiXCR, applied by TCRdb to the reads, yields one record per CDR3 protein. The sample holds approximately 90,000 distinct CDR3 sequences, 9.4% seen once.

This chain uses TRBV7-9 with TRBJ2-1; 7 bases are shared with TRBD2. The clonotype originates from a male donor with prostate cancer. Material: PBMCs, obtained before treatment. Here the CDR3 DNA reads TGTGCCAGCAGCTGGCCCCGGGGCGGGAGCAATGAGCAGTTCTTC. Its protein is CASSWPRGGSNEQFF.